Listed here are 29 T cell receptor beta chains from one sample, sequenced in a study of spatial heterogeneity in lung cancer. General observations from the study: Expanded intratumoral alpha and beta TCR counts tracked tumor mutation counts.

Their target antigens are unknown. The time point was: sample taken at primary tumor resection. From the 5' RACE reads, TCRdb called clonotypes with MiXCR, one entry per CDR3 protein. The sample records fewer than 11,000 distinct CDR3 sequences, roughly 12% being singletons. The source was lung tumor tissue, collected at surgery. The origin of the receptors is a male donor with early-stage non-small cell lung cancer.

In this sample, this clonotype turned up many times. This chain's CDR3 is CASTQGYGQPQHF. CDR3 DNA: TGTGCCAGCACACAGGGCTACGGTCAGCCCCAGCATTTT. J is TRBJ1-5 and V is TRBV7-2; D possibly corresponds to TRBD1 (6 bases). Between the trimmed V and J ends, which lost 7 bases and 6 bases, there was a span of 13 bases. In germline, CDR1 is SGHTA, CDR2 FQGNSA. This CDR3 has 13 residues.

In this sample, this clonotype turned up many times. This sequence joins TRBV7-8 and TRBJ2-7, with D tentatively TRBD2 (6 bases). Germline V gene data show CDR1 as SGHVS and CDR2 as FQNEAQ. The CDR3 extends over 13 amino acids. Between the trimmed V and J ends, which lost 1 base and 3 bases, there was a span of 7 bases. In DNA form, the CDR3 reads TGTGCCAGCAGCTTAGGCGGGAACTACGAGCAGTACTTC. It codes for CASSLGGNYEQYF.

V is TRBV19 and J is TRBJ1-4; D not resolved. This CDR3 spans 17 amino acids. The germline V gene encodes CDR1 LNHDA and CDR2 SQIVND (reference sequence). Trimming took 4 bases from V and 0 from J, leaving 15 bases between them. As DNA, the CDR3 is TGTGCCAGTAGTAAATGGGCCAGACATGCAACTAATGAAAAACTGTTTTTT. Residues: CASSKWARHATNEKLFF.

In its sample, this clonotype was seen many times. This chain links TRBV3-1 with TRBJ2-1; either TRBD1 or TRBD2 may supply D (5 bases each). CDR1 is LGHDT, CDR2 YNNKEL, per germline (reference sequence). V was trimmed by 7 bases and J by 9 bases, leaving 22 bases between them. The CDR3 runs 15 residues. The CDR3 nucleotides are TGTGCCAGCACCGGAAGGGGCCTCGCCAGCGGTGAGCAGTTCTTC. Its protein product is CASTGRGLASGEQFF.

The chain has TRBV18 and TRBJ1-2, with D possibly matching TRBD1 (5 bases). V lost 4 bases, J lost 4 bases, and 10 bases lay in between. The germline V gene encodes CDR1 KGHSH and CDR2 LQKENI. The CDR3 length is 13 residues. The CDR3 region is CASSRQPTYGYTF. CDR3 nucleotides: TGTGCCAGCTCACGACAGCCCACCTATGGCTACACCTTC.

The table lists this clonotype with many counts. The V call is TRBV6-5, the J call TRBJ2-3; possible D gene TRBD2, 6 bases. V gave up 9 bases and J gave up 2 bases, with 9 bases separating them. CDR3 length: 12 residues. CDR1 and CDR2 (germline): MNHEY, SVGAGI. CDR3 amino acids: CASSGYTDTQYF. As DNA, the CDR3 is TGTGCCAGTAGCGGATACACAGATACGCAGTATTTT.

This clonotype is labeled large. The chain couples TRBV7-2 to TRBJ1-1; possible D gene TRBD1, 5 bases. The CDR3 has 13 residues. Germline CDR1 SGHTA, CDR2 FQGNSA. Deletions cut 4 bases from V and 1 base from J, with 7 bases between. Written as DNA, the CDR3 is TGTGCCAGCAGCTCACAGGAGAACACTGAAGCTTTCTTT. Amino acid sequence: CASSSQENTEAFF.

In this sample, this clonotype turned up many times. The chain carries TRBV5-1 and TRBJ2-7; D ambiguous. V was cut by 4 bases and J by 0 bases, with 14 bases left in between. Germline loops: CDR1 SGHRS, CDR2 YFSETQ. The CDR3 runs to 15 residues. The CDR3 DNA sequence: TGCGCCAGCAGCCCCGGGCAGGTTAGCTCCTACGAGCAGTACTTC. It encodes CASSPGQVSSYEQYF.

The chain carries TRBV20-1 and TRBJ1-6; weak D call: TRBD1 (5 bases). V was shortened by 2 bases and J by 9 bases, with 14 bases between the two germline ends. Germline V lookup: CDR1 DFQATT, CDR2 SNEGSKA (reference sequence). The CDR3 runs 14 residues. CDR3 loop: CSARPGPPSSPLHF. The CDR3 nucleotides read TGCAGTGCTAGACCAGGGCCTCCGAGTTCACCCCTCCACTTT.

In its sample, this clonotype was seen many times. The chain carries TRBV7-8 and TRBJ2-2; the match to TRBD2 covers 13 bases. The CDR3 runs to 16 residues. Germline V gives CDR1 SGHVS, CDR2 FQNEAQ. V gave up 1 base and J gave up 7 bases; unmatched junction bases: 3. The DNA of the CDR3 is TGTGCCAGCAGCTTAGGACTAGCGGGAGGTCACGGGGAGCTGTTTTTT. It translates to CASSLGLAGGHGELFF.

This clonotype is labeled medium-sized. CDR3 region: CASSLVRGTGELFF. In DNA, the CDR3 is TGTGCCAGCAGCTTAGTGCGGGGCACCGGGGAGCTGTTTTTT. This sequence joins TRBV7-2 and TRBJ2-2; D is possibly TRBD2 (6 bases). This CDR3 region has 14 residues. Germline CDR1 is SGHTA and CDR2 is FQGNSA. The V end lost 1 base, the J end lost 4 bases, and 7 bases lay between the germline ends.

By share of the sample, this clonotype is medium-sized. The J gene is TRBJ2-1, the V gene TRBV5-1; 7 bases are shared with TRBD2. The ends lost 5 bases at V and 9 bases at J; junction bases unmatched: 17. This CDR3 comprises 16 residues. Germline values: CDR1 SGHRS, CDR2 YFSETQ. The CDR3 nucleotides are TGCGCCAGCAGGATAGTCCCTAGCGGAAAGGAGGGTGAGCAGTTCTTC. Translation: CASRIVPSGKEGEQFF.

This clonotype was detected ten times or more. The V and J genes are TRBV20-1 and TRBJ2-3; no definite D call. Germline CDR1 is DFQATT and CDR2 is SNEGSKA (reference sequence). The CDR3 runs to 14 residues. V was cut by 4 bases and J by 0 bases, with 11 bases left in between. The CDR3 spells CSATSAASTDTQYF. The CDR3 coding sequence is TGCAGTGCTACCAGCGCCGCTAGCACAGATACGCAGTATTTT.

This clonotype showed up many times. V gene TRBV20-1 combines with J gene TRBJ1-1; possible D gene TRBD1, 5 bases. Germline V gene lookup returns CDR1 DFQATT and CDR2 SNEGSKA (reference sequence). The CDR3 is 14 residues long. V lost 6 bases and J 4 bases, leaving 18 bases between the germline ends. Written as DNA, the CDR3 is TGCAGTGCCTTCGTGAGCGGGGGAGGCACTGAAGCTTTCTTT. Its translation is CSAFVSGGGTEAFF.

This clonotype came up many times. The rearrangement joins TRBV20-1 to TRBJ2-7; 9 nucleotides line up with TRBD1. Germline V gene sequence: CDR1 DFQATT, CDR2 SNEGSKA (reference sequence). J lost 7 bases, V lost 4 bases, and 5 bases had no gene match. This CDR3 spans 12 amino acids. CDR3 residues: CSAKRTGDEQYF. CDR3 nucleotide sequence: TGCAGTGCTAAAAGGACAGGGGATGAGCAGTACTTC.

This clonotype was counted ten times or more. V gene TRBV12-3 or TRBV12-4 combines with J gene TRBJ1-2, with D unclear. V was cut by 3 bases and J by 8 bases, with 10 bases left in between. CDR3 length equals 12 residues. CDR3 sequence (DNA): TGTGCCAGCAGTTTGAGGCTCGGAGGCTACACCTTC. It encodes CASSLRLGGYTF.

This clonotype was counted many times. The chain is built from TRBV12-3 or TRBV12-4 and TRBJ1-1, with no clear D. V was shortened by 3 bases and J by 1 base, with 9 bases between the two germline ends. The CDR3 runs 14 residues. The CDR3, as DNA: TGTGCCAGCAGTTTTGCAGGTCAGAACACTGAAGCTTTCTTT. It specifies CASSFAGQNTEAFF.

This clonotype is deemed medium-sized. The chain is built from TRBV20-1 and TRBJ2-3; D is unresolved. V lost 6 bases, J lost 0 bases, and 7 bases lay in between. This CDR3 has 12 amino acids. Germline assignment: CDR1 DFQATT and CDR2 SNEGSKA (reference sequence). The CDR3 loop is CSASYSTDTQYF. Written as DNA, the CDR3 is TGCAGTGCCTCCTATAGCACAGATACGCAGTATTTT.

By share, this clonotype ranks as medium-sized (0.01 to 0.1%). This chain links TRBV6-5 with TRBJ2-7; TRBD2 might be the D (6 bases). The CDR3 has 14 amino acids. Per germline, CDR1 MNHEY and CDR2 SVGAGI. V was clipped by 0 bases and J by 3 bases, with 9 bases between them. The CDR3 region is CASSYSRGNYEQYF. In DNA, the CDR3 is TGTGCCAGCAGTTACTCTCGGGGGAACTACGAGCAGTACTTC.

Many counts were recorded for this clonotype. The CDR3 here is CASKREGETQYF. The CDR3, as DNA: TGCGCCAGCAAACGGGAAGGAGAGACCCAGTACTTC. The chain uses TRBV5-1 and TRBJ2-5; a possible D gene is TRBD2 (5 bases). V dropped 6 bases and J dropped 4 bases, with 10 bases sitting between them. The CDR3 sequence is 12 residues long. CDR1 SGHRS and CDR2 YFSETQ come from the germline V gene.

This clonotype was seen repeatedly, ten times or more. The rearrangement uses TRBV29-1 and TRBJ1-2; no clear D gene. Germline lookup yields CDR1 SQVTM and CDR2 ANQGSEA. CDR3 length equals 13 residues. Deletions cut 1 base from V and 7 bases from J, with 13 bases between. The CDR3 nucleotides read TGCAGCGTTGAAGGAGACCTTCTTGGTGGCTACACCTTC. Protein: CSVEGDLLGGYTF.

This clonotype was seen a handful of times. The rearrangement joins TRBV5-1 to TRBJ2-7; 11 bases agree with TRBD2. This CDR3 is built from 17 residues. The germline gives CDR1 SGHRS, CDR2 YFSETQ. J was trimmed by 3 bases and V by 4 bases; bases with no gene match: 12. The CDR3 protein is CASSPRTSGLLIYEQYF. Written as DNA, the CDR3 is TGCGCCAGCAGCCCCCGGACTAGCGGGCTACTAATCTACGAGCAGTACTTC.

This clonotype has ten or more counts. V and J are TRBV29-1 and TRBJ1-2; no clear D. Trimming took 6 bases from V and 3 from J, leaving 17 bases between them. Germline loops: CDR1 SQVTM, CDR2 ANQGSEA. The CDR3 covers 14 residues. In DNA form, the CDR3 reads TGCAGCGTGGCGGGGTATCCCGGGGACTATGGCTACACCTTC. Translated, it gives CSVAGYPGDYGYTF.

The CDR3 bases are TGTGCCAGCAGCTTAGCCGAAAGTTCTGAAGCTTTCTTT. Translating it yields CASSLAESSEAFF. V gene TRBV11-1 combines with J gene TRBJ1-1; D not resolved. The V gene lost 0 bases and the J gene lost 6 bases, with 8 bases spanning the gap. This CDR3 is 13 amino acids long. Germline lookup yields CDR1 SGHAT and CDR2 FQDESV (reference sequence).

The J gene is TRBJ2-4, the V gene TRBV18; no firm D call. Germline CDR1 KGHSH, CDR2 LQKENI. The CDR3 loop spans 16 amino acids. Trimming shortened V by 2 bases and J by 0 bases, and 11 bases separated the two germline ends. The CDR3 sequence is CASSPFFKLAKNIQYF. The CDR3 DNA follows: TGTGCCAGCTCACCATTTTTTAAGTTAGCCAAAAACATTCAGTACTTC.

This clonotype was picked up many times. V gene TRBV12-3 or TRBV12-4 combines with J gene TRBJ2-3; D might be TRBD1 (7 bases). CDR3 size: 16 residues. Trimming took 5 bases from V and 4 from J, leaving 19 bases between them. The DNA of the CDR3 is TGTGCCAGCAGTCCTCGCTCGACAGGGACTGCAGATACGCAGTATTTT. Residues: CASSPRSTGTADTQYF.

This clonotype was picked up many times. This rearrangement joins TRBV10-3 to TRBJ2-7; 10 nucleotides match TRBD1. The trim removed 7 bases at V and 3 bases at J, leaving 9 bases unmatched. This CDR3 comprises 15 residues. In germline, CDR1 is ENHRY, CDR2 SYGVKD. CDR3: CAIKSGQGVFYEQYF. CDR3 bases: TGTGCCATCAAGTCAGGACAGGGGGTTTTCTACGAGCAGTACTTC.

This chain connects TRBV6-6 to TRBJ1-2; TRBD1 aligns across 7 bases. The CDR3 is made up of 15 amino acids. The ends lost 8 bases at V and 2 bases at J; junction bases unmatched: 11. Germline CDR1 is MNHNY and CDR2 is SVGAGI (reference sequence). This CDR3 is CASGKDRQGNYGYTF. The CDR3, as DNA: TGTGCCAGCGGCAAAGATAGACAGGGAAACTATGGCTACACCTTC.

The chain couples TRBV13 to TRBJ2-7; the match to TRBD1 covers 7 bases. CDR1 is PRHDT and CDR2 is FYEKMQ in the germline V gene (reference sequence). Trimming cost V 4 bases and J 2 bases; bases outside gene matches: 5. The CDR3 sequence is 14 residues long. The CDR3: CASSSGTVPYEQYF. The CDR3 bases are TGTGCCAGCAGCTCGGGGACAGTCCCCTACGAGCAGTACTTC.